This T cell receptor beta chain was recorded in a study of molecular identifiers for immune sequencing clone quantification. Study details: Five portions were made in replicates from RNA of 20,000 or 100,000 naive CD8 cells, and four underwent sequencing. Findings and limits, study-wide: Same-barcode identical TCR molecules could make highly expanded clones look smaller than they are.

Sorting was used to obtain naive CD8 T cells (CD8+CD4-CCR7+CD45RA+). Trimming removed 0 bases from V and 7 bases from J, with 19 bases in between. Germline CDR1 is DFQATT and CDR2 is SNEGSKA (reference sequence). This CDR3 comprises 15 residues. About this clonotype itself: Its matching antigen is unknown. A read error is possible here, since a much larger clone lies one base away.

One entry per CDR3 protein, called by TCRdb with MiXCR from the PCR reads. The profile shows around 460,000 distinct CDR3 sequences, roughly 26% of them singletons. Sequences were obtained from naive CD8+ T cells from blood, with Jurkat cell RNA spiked in. Subset indicated: FACS-sorted CD8+CD4-CCR7+CD45RA+ naive T cells. V is TRBV20-1 and J is TRBJ2-7; D might be TRBD2 (5 bases). This receptor was obtained from a human donor in good health. Some libraries in this study had Jurkat cell RNA spiked in. In DNA form, the CDR3 reads TGCAGTGCTAGAGATGGAGGAGCCCCGATAGATGAGCAGTACTTC. This sequence encodes CSARDGGAPIDEQYF.